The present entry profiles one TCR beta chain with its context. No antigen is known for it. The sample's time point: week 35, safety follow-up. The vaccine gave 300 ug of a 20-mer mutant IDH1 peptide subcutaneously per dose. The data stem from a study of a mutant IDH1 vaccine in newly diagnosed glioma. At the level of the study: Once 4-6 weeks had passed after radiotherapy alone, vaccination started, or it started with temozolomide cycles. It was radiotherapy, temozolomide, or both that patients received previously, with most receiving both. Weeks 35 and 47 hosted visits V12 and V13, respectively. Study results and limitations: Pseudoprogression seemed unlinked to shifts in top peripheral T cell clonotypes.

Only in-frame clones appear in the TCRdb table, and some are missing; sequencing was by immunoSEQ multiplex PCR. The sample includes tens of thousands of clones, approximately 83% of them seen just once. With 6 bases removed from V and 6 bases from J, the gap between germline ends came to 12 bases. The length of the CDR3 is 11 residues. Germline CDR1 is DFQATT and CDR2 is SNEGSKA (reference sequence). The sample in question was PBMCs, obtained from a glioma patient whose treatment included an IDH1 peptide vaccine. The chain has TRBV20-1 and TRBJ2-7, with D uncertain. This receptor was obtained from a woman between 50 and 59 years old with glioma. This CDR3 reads CSAESGREQYF. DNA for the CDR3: TGCAGTGCAGAGTCCGGCCGCGAGCAGTACTTC.